This passage covers 27 T cell receptor beta chains from one sample sequenced in a study of vaccination and CD4 T cells after COVID-19 (dated by TCRdb to between 2021 and 2022). The library relied on PCR. TCRdb shows the sequencer as Illumina iSeq 100. At the Johns Hopkins FTIC core, DNA from the cultured CD4+ T cells underwent TCR sequencing with the Oncomine TCR Beta short-read assay. Using fastp trimming at Q25 and MiXCR clonotype assembly, TCRdb reanalyzed the public sequencing data and kept in-frame beta chains. Identical CDR3 protein sequences are pooled into one entry, listed with their most common genes and DNA. The sample data list roughly 4,100 distinct CDR3 sequences, and roughly 78% of these were observed just once. Of the sample, 37% is held by the ten largest clones. No antigens are known for them. The sample's treatment or condition label, decoded: 10-day PBMC culture with coronavirus spike peptide pools or control peptides (ViraFEST assay). CD4+ T cells from unexposed donors were collected before the COVID-19 pandemic (2011-2018).

The specimen was CD4+ T cells from blood, cultured in vitro. Receptors were obtained from a human donor in good health.

This clonotype was picked up one time. The chain combines TRBV2 with TRBJ2-3; 10 nucleotides agree with TRBD2. The junction had 0 bases not matched to a gene; V was cut back by 9 bases and J by 3 bases. The CDR3 contains 12 residues. The germline V gene has CDR1 SNHLY and CDR2 FYNNEI. CDR3: CASSGGTDTQYF. CDR3 DNA: TGTGCCAGTAGCGGGGGGACAGATACGCAGTATTTT.

V usage is TRBV10-3 and J usage is TRBJ2-7; TRBD1 matches at 9 bases. The CDR3 runs to 12 residues. V shed 9 bases and J 5 bases; nucleotides not matched to a gene: 5. Germline V gene lookup returns CDR1 ENHRY and CDR2 SYGVKD. The CDR3 here is CAIQGAENEQYF. The DNA for the CDR3 is TGTGCCATACAGGGGGCTGAGAACGAGCAGTACTTC.

The V call is TRBV10-1, the J call TRBJ1-3; tentatively, D is TRBD1 (5 bases). Trimming pared 3 bases from V and 2 bases from J, leaving 11 bases between. CDR1 is WNHNN, CDR2 SYGVQD, per germline (reference sequence). The CDR3 spans 15 residues. CDR3 residues: CASSDGGLTGNTIYF. The CDR3 nucleotides are TGCGCCAGCAGTGATGGGGGATTAACTGGAAACACCATATATTTT.

This clonotype was detected once. V is TRBV7-2 and J is TRBJ1-1, with a tentative D call TRBD1 (5 bases). The CDR3 runs 13 residues. Germline CDR1 is SGHTA and CDR2 is FQGNSA. Trimming took 4 bases from V and 1 from J, leaving 7 bases between them. The CDR3 region is CASSSGQNTEAFF. The CDR3 nucleotides read TGTGCCAGCAGCTCAGGACAGAACACTGAAGCTTTCTTT.

This clonotype was seen only a few times. The genes are TRBV10-3 and TRBJ1-2; 7 positions agree with TRBD1. The junction had 1 base not matched to a gene; V was cut back by 8 bases and J by 7 bases. The CDR3 runs to 10 residues. Looked up from germline, CDR1 is ENHRY and CDR2 is SYGVKD. The CDR3 loop reads CAIGTAGYTF. The CDR3 DNA reads TGTGCCATCGGGACAGCTGGCTACACCTTC.

The V gene is TRBV7-9, the J gene TRBJ1-1; no reliable D call. Trimming removed 5 bases at V and 7 bases at J, with 17 bases between. The CDR3 totals 14 residues. Germline CDR1 reads SEHNR; CDR2 reads FQNEAQ (reference sequence). The DNA for the CDR3 is TGTGCCAGCAGCCACACCCGGGTTGTGAATGAAGCTTTCTTT. This gives the protein CASSHTRVVNEAFF. Complete variable domain (other parts from reference TRBV7-9 and TRBJ1-1): DTGVSQNPRHKITKRGQNVTFRCDPISEHNRLYWYRQTLGQGPEFLTYFQNEAQLEKSRLLSDRFSAERPKGSFSTLEIQRTEQGDSAMYLCASSHTRVVNEAFFGQGTRLTVV.

A single count supports this clonotype. V usage is TRBV15 and J usage is TRBJ2-5, with TRBD1 identical over 8 bases. The germline V gene has CDR1 LNHNV and CDR2 YYDKDF (reference sequence). The V gene end was trimmed by 0 bases and the J gene end by 2 bases; junction bases not matched to a gene: 2. This CDR3 has 15 residues. Here the CDR3 DNA reads TGTGCCACCAGCAGAGATGGACAGGGACAAGAGACCCAGTACTTC. It codes for CATSRDGQGQETQYF.

Notes on this clonotype: One end of the junction varies from germline; a read error may be responsible. This chain connects TRBV6-4 to TRBJ2-6; D call uncertain. CDR1 and CDR2 from the germline V gene are MRHNA and SNTAGT. The CDR3 has 13 amino acids. CDR3 DNA: TGTGCCAGCAGTAACTCTGGGGCCAACGTCCTGACTTTC. This translates into CASSNSGANVLTF.

This clonotype was counted only a few times. This chain links TRBV20-1 with TRBJ1-5; 11 nucleotides agree with TRBD1. The CDR3 is 15 residues long. The ends lost 4 bases at V and 6 bases at J; junction bases unmatched: 8. Germline CDR1 DFQATT, CDR2 SNEGSKA (reference sequence). This CDR3 reads CSATSRTGGFQPQHF. Written as DNA, the CDR3 is TGCAGTGCTACCTCTCGGACAGGGGGCTTTCAGCCCCAGCATTTT.

V usage is TRBV7-2 and J usage is TRBJ2-6; D is uncertain. This CDR3 comprises 16 residues. V shed 1 base and J shed 0 bases, with 7 bases lying between them. The germline V gene has CDR1 SGHTA and CDR2 FQGNSA. The CDR3, as DNA: TGTGCCAGCAGCTTAGTCTTGCCCTCTGGGGCCAACGTCCTGACTTTC. Encoded protein: CASSLVLPSGANVLTF.

Worth noting for this clonotype: An end of the junction does not agree with germline; a read error may underlie this. The chain links TRBV25-1 to TRBJ1-2; a weak D match, TRBD1 (5 bases). The V gene's germline CDR1 is MGHDK and CDR2 SYGVNS. The CDR3 sequence is 17 residues long. DNA for the CDR3: TGTGCCAGCAGTGAGTTAAGCCCAGTGAGCAGGGACTACGGCTACACCTTC. As protein: CASSELSPVSRDYGYTF.

The chain recombines TRBV7-9 with TRBJ2-5; 14 bases agree with TRBD2. The CDR3 has 17 amino acids. V shed 2 bases and J 3 bases; nucleotides not matched to a gene: 5. Germline V gives CDR1 SEHNR, CDR2 FQNEAQ (reference sequence). In DNA, the CDR3 is TGTGCCAGCAGCTTACGGACTAGCGGGGGGACAAAAGAGACCCAGTACTTC. Amino acids: CASSLRTSGGTKETQYF.

This clonotype came up once. The genes are TRBV7-2 and TRBJ2-2, with TRBD2 identical over 9 bases. CDR3 length: 17 residues. Germline V lookup: CDR1 SGHTA, CDR2 FQGNSA. Losses at the gene ends were 5 bases for V and 5 bases for J; bases not matched to a gene: 12. This CDR3 is CASSPETGLAGTGELFF. The CDR3 nucleotides are TGTGCCAGCAGCCCGGAAACGGGCCTAGCGGGGACCGGGGAGCTGTTTTTT.

The chain joins TRBV6-2 or TRBV6-3 to TRBJ1-2, with a possible D match to TRBD1 (6 bases). The V end lost 2 bases, the J end lost 5 bases, and 21 bases lay between the germline ends. Germline V lookup: CDR1 MNHEY, CDR2 SVGEGT. There are 17 residues in the CDR3. The CDR3 DNA reads TGTGCCAGCAGTTACCCCCCTTTGACAGGTGGTGGGTATGGCTACACCTTC. Protein product: CASSYPPLTGGGYGYTF.

V is TRBV7-2 and J is TRBJ2-3, with 7 bases lining up with TRBD2. The V gene end was trimmed by 6 bases and the J gene end by 0 bases; junction bases not matched to a gene: 9. Germline V gene data show CDR1 as SGHTA and CDR2 as FQGNSA. The CDR3 runs to 16 residues. The CDR3, as DNA: TGTGCCAGCAGGATCAGCGGGGTATTAAGCACAGATACGCAGTATTTT. Amino acid sequence: CASRISGVLSTDTQYF.

This chain uses TRBV27 with TRBJ2-1, with 13 bases that match TRBD2. This CDR3 contains 16 residues. With 6 bases clipped from V and 5 bases from J, the junction kept 7 bases outside the gene matches. Germline-derived CDR1 and CDR2 are MNHEY and SMNVEV (reference sequence). The CDR3 loop reads CASRRTSGGFHNEQFF. The CDR3 nucleotides are TGTGCCAGCAGACGGACTAGCGGGGGATTCCACAATGAGCAGTTCTTC.

The rearrangement links TRBV6-5 to TRBJ2-7; D tentatively reads TRBD1 or TRBD2 (5 bases each). The CDR3 runs to 13 residues. Per the germline V gene, CDR1 is MNHEY and CDR2 is SVGAGI. V dropped 4 bases and J dropped 6 bases, with 13 bases sitting between them. The CDR3 bases are TGTGCCAGCAGTTTCGAGGGACGAGGCGAGCAGTACTTC. This translates into CASSFEGRGEQYF.

The sample holds one count of this clonotype. The gene calls are TRBV6-2 or TRBV6-3 and TRBJ1-1; 8 positions agree with TRBD1. The CDR3 has 14 amino acids. CDR1 MNHEY and CDR2 SVGEGT come from the germline V gene. V gave up 6 bases and J gave up 1 base; unmatched junction bases: 4. CDR3 sequence reads: CASRKQGENTEAFF. In nucleotides, the CDR3 is TGTGCCAGCAGAAAACAGGGGGAGAACACTGAAGCTTTCTTT.

This sequence joins TRBV6-7 and TRBJ2-7; 9 bases match TRBD2. TRBV6-7 counts as an open reading frame of uncertain function. This CDR3 has 16 amino acids. The trim removed 2 bases at V and 3 bases at J, leaving 8 bases unmatched. The CDR3 reads CASSYVWTSAYYEQYF. The CDR3 DNA is TGTGCCAGCAGTTACGTGTGGACTAGCGCCTACTACGAGCAGTACTTC.

This rearrangement joins TRBV7-2 to TRBJ1-2; a possible D gene is TRBD1 (5 bases). The CDR3 runs 15 residues. Germline CDR1 reads SGHTA; CDR2 reads FQGNSA. Trimming took off 2 bases at V and 7 bases at J, with 17 bases between the two ends. CDR3 protein: CASSLSAAPGSGYTF. CDR3 bases: TGTGCCAGCAGCTTATCTGCCGCGCCAGGGAGTGGCTACACCTTC.

The V call is TRBV12-3 or TRBV12-4, the J call TRBJ1-2; D remains unclear. CDR3 length: 11 residues. The germline V and J ends were trimmed by 3 bases and 5 bases, with 4 bases remaining between them. The CDR3 DNA sequence: TGTGCCAGCAGTTTTGGGTATGGCTACACCTTC. It is translated as CASSFGYGYTF.

The V call is TRBV20-1, the J call TRBJ2-4, with TRBD1 identical over 9 bases. The CDR3 extends over 13 amino acids. The germline V gene has CDR1 DFQATT and CDR2 SNEGSKA (reference sequence). V lost 6 bases, J lost 10 bases, and 10 bases stayed unmatched. This chain's CDR3 is CSAYSGTGLIQYF. In DNA, the CDR3 is TGCAGTGCCTATTCCGGGACAGGGTTAATTCAGTACTTC.

V is TRBV27 and J is TRBJ2-1, with D hard to call. V was trimmed by 7 bases and J by 0 bases, leaving 16 bases between them. The germline V gene has CDR1 MNHEY and CDR2 SMNVEV (reference sequence). This CDR3 has 16 residues. The CDR3 nucleotides are TGTGCCAGCACCTCGGGTAGGTCTAGCTCCTACAATGAGCAGTTCTTC. Encoded protein: CASTSGRSSSYNEQFF.

The J gene is TRBJ2-5, the V gene TRBV6-1; 13 bases map to TRBD2. CDR1 is MNHNS and CDR2 is SASEGT in the germline V gene. This CDR3 is built from 15 residues. The ends lost 6 bases at V and 4 bases at J; junction bases unmatched: 5. The DNA of the CDR3 is TGTGCCAGCAGCTTGGGACTAGCGGGGATAGAGACCCAGTACTTC. This translates into CASSLGLAGIETQYF.

The chain is built from TRBV14 and TRBJ1-2; D is possibly TRBD1 (6 bases). Germline-derived CDR1 and CDR2 are SGHDN and FVKESK. The CDR3 loop spans 18 amino acids. Trimming took 0 bases from V and 0 from J, leaving 17 bases between them. In DNA, the CDR3 is TGTGCCAGCAGCCAAGATCTTTTAGGAACAGGGACTAACTATGGCTACACCTTC. This gives the protein CASSQDLLGTGTNYGYTF.

This clonotype was seen only once. The V call is TRBV30, the J call TRBJ1-6, with TRBD1 matching 7 bases. The CDR3 totals 13 residues. Unmatched junction bases numbered 4, after V lost 4 bases and J lost 7 bases. Per germline, CDR1 GTSNPN and CDR2 SVGIG (reference sequence). CDR3 protein: CAWTGQINSPLHF. In nucleotides, the CDR3 is TGTGCCTGGACGGGACAGATCAATTCACCCCTCCACTTT.

The chain has TRBV30 and TRBJ1-2, with D possibly being TRBD1 (6 bases). Germline-derived CDR1 and CDR2 are GTSNPN and SVGIG (reference sequence). The V gene lost 3 bases and the J gene lost 4 bases, with 12 bases spanning the gap. The length of the CDR3 is 13 residues. For the CDR3, the DNA is TGTGCCTGGAGCTATACAGGGCGCTATGGCTACACCTTC. Translated, it gives CAWSYTGRYGYTF.